These 19 T cell receptor beta chains came from one sample sequenced in a study of T cell repertoires in cytomegalovirus infection. These TCRs' antigens remain unknown. MiXCR, run by TCRdb on the reads, gives a single entry per CDR3 protein. Of 550,000 to 850,000 distinct CDR3 sequences listed, around a third are singletons. The sample consisted of cultured PBMCs, taken from culture after CMV antigen stimulation. The receptors here all came from a human donor in good health (CMV status not recorded). Some clones in this sample may be carry-over from other donors' samples.

In its sample, this clonotype was seen a few times. J is TRBJ2-6 and V is TRBV19; D call uncertain. CDR1 is LNHDA, CDR2 SQIVND, per germline (reference sequence). CDR3 length: 15 residues. Trimming cost V 3 bases and J 0 bases, with 6 bases left between them. CDR3 sequence reads: CASSMAPSGANVLTF. CDR3 nucleotide sequence: TGTGCCAGTAGTATGGCCCCCTCTGGGGCCAACGTCCTGACTTTC.

The V gene is TRBV7-2, the J gene TRBJ2-2; D might be TRBD2 (6 bases). Germline V lookup: CDR1 SGHTA, CDR2 FQGNSA. The V end was cut by 2 bases, the J end by 7 bases, with 29 bases between. This CDR3 has 20 residues. In DNA, the CDR3 is TGTGCCAGCAGCTTAAGATTCGGCCGAGGAGGGGTGGCTCGCGGCGGGGAGCTGTTTTTT. Amino acids: CASSLRFGRGGVARGGELFF.

This clonotype was counted at least ten times. The rearrangement uses TRBV7-2 and TRBJ2-5; TRBD2 agrees at 8 bases. There are 15 residues in the CDR3. V shed 5 bases, J shed 4 bases, and the junction held 9 bases outside the gene matches. Germline-derived CDR1 and CDR2 are SGHTA and FQGNSA. CDR3 DNA: TGTGCCAGCAGCCTCGGGCCGGGAGGGGTAGAGACCCAGTACTTC. It codes for CASSLGPGGVETQYF.

V is TRBV11-2 and J is TRBJ2-3; D remains ambiguous. Germline loops: CDR1 SGHAT, CDR2 FQNNGV. The CDR3 contains 16 residues. V lost 3 bases to trimming and J lost 3 bases, with 16 bases between them. Written as DNA, the CDR3 is TGTGCCAGCAGCTTTGGCCAGTTTATAGGTACAGATACGCAGTATTTT. Amino acid sequence: CASSFGQFIGTDTQYF.

This clonotype was detected only a few times. CDR3 sequence (DNA): TGTGCCAGCAGCTTAGAGGCCAGACAGACCCAGTACTTC. It translates to CASSLEARQTQYF. The chain joins TRBV7-9 to TRBJ2-5; D not certain. Germline V gene sequence: CDR1 SEHNR, CDR2 FQNEAQ (reference sequence). V lost 1 base and J lost 6, with 9 bases in between. CDR3 size: 13 residues.

This clonotype was seen more than once but under ten times. The V gene is TRBV20-1, the J gene TRBJ2-3, with 13 bases that match TRBD2. The V gene's germline CDR1 is DFQATT and CDR2 SNEGSKA (reference sequence). This CDR3 is built from 15 residues. The ends lost 1 base at V and 9 bases at J; junction bases unmatched: 7. Here the CDR3 DNA reads TGCAGTGCTAGAGGGACTAGCGGGGGATCCCCCACGCAGTATTTT. As protein: CSARGTSGGSPTQYF.

The table lists this clonotype with a few counts. This chain links TRBV6-2 or TRBV6-3 with TRBJ2-7; a possible D gene is TRBD2 (5 bases). There are 15 residues in the CDR3. From germline, CDR1 is MNHEY and CDR2 SVGEGT. V was pared by 0 bases and J by 4 bases, with 13 bases between. CDR3 loop: CASSYSPGSEYEQYF. The CDR3 DNA reads TGTGCCAGCAGTTACTCTCCGGGATCGGAGTACGAGCAGTACTTC.

V gene TRBV10-3 combines with J gene TRBJ1-5; maybe TRBD1 (5 bases). The length of the CDR3 is 13 residues. Looked up from germline, CDR1 is ENHRY and CDR2 is SYGVKD. V was pared by 9 bases and J by 8 bases, with 17 bases between. The CDR3 loop is CAMSREVEEPQHF. CDR3 nucleotides: TGTGCCATGAGCAGGGAGGTTGAGGAGCCCCAGCATTTT.

This clonotype has just a few counts. This chain links TRBV27 with TRBJ2-1; D tentatively reads TRBD1 or TRBD2 (6 bases each). The germline CDR1 and CDR2 sequences are MNHEY and SMNVEV (reference sequence). The CDR3 covers 17 residues. V was clipped by 2 bases and J by 1 base, with 15 bases between them. The CDR3 coding sequence is TGTGCCAGCAGTTTAGTCTGGGGGGCTTTGTCCTACAATGAGCAGTTCTTC. It is translated as CASSLVWGALSYNEQFF.

The rearrangement uses TRBV7-2 and TRBJ2-7; D is ambiguous. The CDR3 runs to 16 residues. Germline CDR1 and CDR2: SGHTA and FQGNSA. V was pared by 2 bases and J by 0 bases, with 14 bases between. The CDR3 DNA reads as TGTGCCAGCAGCTTATCCTGGGGAATGAGCTCCTACGAGCAGTACTTC. Amino acid sequence: CASSLSWGMSSYEQYF. The variable domain in full, completed from reference TRBV7-2 and TRBJ2-7, reads GAGVSQSPSNKVTEKGKDVELRCDPISGHTALYWYRQSLGQGLEFLIYFQGNSAPDKSGLPSDRFSAERTGGSVSTLTIQRTQQEDSAVYLCASSLSWGMSSYEQYFGPGTRLTVT.

The CDR3 DNA reads as TGTGCCACCGCTAGGGCAGGTTCTTTTGACAATCAGCCCCAGCATTTT. It specifies CATARAGSFDNQPQHF. V gene TRBV15 combines with J gene TRBJ1-5, with D unresolved. CDR3 length equals 16 residues. Trimming pared 8 bases from V and 3 bases from J, leaving 20 bases between. Germline V CDR1 and CDR2: LNHNV, YYDKDF (reference sequence).

V is TRBV7-2 and J is TRBJ1-5; no definite D call. Trimming took 3 bases from V and 3 from J, leaving 12 bases between them. Germline CDR1 reads SGHTA; CDR2 reads FQGNSA. This CDR3 contains 15 residues. The CDR3 loop reads CASSFSDRYNQPQHF. The CDR3 region has the DNA TGTGCCAGCAGCTTTTCAGACCGCTACAATCAGCCCCAGCATTTT.

Only a few counts were recorded for this clonotype. The rearrangement links TRBV11-2 to TRBJ1-5; no clear D. CDR3 length: 15 amino acids. CDR1 is SGHAT, CDR2 FQNNGV, per germline. With 5 bases removed from V and 2 bases from J, the gap between germline ends came to 13 bases. The CDR3 protein is CASSPWPRGNQPQHF. The CDR3 DNA is TGTGCCAGCAGCCCTTGGCCACGGGGCAATCAGCCCCAGCATTTT.

This clonotype was picked up a small number of times. The chain is built from TRBV20-1 and TRBJ2-3, with 8 nucleotides matching TRBD1. CDR1 and CDR2 from the germline V gene are DFQATT and SNEGSKA (reference sequence). The CDR3 has 15 residues. Trimming removed 6 bases from V and 1 base from J; junction bases left unmatched: 9. This chain's CDR3 is CSAADRGGGTDTQYF. In nucleotides, the CDR3 is TGCAGTGCCGCTGACAGGGGAGGAGGCACAGATACGCAGTATTTT.

This clonotype appeared a single time. The chain combines TRBV5-5 with TRBJ2-6; the match to TRBD2 covers 13 bases. The germline V gene has CDR1 SGHKS and CDR2 YYEKEE (reference sequence). CDR3 length equals 18 residues. The ends lost 6 bases at V and 2 bases at J; junction bases unmatched: 8. The CDR3 reads CASIPPGLAGAGANVLTF. In DNA, the CDR3 is TGTGCCAGCATCCCTCCAGGACTAGCGGGAGCTGGGGCCAACGTCCTGACTTTC.

This clonotype is labeled hyperexpanded. This sequence joins TRBV7-8 and TRBJ2-5; possible D gene TRBD2, 5 bases. Germline V CDR1 and CDR2: SGHVS, FQNEAQ. V was trimmed by 5 bases and J by 2 bases, leaving 12 bases between them. This CDR3 has 14 amino acids. In nucleotides, the CDR3 is TGTGCCAGCAGCCCGGACTGGGTTCAAGAGACCCAGTACTTC. It encodes CASSPDWVQETQYF.

The chain links TRBV6-5 to TRBJ1-6; D remains unclear. The V gene lost 0 bases and the J gene lost 5 bases, with 8 bases spanning the gap. Germline CDR1 and CDR2: MNHEY and SVGAGI. This CDR3 contains 15 residues. CDR3 sequence reads: CASSYSWEDNSPLHF. CDR3 coding DNA: TGTGCCAGCAGTTACTCGTGGGAAGATAATTCACCCCTCCACTTT.

The chain uses TRBV12-3 or TRBV12-4 and TRBJ1-5; a weak D match, TRBD1 (5 bases). V was clipped by 3 bases and J by 5 bases, with 8 bases between them. The CDR3 extends over 13 amino acids. The CDR3 region is CASSFQGDQPQHF. As DNA, the CDR3 is TGTGCCAGCAGTTTTCAGGGCGATCAGCCCCAGCATTTT.

The chain carries TRBV6-9 and TRBJ2-7; 7 bases fit TRBD1. Germline V gene lookup returns CDR1 MNHGY and CDR2 SVAAGI. The CDR3 totals 14 residues. V was clipped by 6 bases and J by 3 bases; unmatched bases: 8. CDR3 nucleotides: TGTGCCAGCAGCTTGGGACAGATTTACTACGAGCAGTACTTC. Translating it yields CASSLGQIYYEQYF.